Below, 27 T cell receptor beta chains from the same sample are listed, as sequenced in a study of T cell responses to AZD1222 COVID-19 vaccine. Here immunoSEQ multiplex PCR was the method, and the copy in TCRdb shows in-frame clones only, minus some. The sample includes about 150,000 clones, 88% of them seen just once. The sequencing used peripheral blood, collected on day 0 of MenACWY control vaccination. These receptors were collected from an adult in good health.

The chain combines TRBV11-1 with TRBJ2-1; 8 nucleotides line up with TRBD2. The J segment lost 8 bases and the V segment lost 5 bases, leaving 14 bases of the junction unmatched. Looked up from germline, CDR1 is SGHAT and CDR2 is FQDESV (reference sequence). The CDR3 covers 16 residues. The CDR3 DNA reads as TGTGCCAGCAGCCCCAGGTCGGGACTAGTCCTCGATGAGCAGTTCTTC. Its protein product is CASSPRSGLVLDEQFF. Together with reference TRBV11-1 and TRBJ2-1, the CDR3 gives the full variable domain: EAEVAQSPRYKITEKSQAVAFWCDPISGHATLYWYRQILGQGPELLVQFQDESVVDDSQLPKDRFSAERLKGVDSTLKIQPAELGDSAMYLCASSPRSGLVLDEQFFGPGTRLTVL.

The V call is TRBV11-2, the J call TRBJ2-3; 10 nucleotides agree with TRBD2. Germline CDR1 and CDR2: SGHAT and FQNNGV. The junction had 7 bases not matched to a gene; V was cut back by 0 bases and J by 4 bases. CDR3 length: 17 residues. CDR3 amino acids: CASSLDPPTSGADTQYF. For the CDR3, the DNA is TGTGCCAGCAGCTTAGATCCCCCTACTAGCGGGGCAGATACGCAGTATTTT.

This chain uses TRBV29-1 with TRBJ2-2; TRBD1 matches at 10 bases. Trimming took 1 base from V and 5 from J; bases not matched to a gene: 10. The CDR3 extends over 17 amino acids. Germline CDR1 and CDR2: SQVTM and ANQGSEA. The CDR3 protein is CSVEVVVTGGRTGELFF. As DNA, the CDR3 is TGCAGCGTTGAAGTTGTAGTGACAGGGGGCAGGACCGGGGAGCTGTTTTTT.

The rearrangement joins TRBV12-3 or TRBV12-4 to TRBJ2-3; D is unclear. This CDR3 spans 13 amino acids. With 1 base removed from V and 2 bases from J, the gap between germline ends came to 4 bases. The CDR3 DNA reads TGTGCCAGCAGTTTAGACAACACAGATACGCAGTATTTT. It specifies CASSLDNTDTQYF.

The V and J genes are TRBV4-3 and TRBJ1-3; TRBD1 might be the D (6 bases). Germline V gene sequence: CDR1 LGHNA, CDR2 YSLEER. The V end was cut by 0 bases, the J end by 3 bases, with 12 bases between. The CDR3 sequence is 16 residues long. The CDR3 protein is CASSQEPGAGGNTIYF. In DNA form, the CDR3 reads TGCGCCAGCAGCCAAGAGCCGGGGGCCGGTGGAAACACCATATATTTT.

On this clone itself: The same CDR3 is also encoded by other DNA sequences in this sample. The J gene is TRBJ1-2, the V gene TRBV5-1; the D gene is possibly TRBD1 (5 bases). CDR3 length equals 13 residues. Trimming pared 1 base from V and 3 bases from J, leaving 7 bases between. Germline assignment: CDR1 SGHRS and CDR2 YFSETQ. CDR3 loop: CASSLQGDYGYTF. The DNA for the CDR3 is TGCGCCAGCAGCTTGCAGGGCGACTATGGCTACACCTTC.

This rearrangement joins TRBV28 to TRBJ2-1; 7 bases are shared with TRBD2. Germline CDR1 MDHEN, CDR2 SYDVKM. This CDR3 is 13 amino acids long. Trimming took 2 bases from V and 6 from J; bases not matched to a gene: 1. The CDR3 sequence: CASSLAGVNEQFF. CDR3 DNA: TGTGCCAGCAGTTTAGCGGGAGTCAATGAGCAGTTCTTC.

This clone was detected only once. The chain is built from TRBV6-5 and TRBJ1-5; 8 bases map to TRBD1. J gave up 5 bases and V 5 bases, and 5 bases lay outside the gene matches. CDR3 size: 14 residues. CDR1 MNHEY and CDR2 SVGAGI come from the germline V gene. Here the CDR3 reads CASSHGTGDQPQHF. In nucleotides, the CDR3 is TGTGCCAGCAGTCACGGGACAGGAGATCAGCCCCAGCATTTT.

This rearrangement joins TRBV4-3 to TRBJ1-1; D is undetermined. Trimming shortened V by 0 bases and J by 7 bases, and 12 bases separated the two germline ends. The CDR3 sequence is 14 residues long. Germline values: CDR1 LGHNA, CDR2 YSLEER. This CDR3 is CASSQDIRHLEAFF. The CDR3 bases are TGCGCCAGCAGCCAAGATATCCGACATCTTGAAGCTTTCTTT.

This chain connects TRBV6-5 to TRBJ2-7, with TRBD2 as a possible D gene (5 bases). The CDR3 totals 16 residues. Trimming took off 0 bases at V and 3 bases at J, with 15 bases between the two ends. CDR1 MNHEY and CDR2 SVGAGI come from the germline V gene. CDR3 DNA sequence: TGTGCCAGCAGTTACTCCTCCGGGAATGGTTTCTACGAGCAGTACTTC. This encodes CASSYSSGNGFYEQYF.

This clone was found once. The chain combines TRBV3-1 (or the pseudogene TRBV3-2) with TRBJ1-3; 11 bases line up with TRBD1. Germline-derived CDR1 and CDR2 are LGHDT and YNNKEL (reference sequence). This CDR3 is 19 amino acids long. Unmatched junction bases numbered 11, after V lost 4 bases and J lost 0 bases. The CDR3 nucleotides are TGTGCCAGCAGCCGACACCGGGACAGGGGGTTCTACTCTGGAAACACCATATATTTT. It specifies CASSRHRDRGFYSGNTIYF.

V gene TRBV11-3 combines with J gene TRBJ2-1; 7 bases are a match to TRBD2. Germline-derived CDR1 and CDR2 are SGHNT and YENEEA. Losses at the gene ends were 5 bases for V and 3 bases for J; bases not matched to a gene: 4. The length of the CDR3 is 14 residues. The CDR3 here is CASSHRDYYNEQFF. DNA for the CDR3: TGTGCCAGCAGCCACCGGGACTACTACAATGAGCAGTTCTTC.

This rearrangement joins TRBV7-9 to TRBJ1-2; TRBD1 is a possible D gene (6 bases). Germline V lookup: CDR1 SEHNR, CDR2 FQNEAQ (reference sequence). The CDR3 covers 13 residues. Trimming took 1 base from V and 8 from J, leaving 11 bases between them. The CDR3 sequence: CASSLGQAAGYTF. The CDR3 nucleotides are TGTGCCAGCAGCTTAGGACAGGCAGCCGGCTACACCTTC.

CDR3: CASSLGGAGANVLTF. As DNA, the CDR3 is TGTGCCAGCAGTTTGGGGGGCGCTGGGGCCAACGTCCTGACTTTC. The chain uses TRBV28 and TRBJ2-6; D is tentatively TRBD1 or TRBD2 (6 bases each). Between the trimmed V and J ends, which lost 3 bases and 2 bases, there was a span of 8 bases. This CDR3 contains 15 residues. Germline CDR1 is MDHEN and CDR2 is SYDVKM.

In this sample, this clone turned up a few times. The CDR3 DNA is TGTGCCTGCAACAGGGGGGGGAACTATGGCTACACCTTC. Amino acids: CACNRGGNYGYTF. The chain couples TRBV30 to TRBJ1-2, with 8 bases lining up with TRBD1. The CDR3 has 13 amino acids. After removal of 6 bases from V and 2 bases from J, the junction contained 5 bases not matched to a gene. Germline CDR1 is GTSNPN and CDR2 is SVGIG (reference sequence).

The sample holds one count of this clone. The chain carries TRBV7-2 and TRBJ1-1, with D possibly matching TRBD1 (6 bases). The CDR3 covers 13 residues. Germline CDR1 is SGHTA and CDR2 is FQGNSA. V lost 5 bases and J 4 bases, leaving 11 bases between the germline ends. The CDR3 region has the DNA TGTGCCAGCAGCCGACAGGTCTCCACTGAAGCTTTCTTT. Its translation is CASSRQVSTEAFF.

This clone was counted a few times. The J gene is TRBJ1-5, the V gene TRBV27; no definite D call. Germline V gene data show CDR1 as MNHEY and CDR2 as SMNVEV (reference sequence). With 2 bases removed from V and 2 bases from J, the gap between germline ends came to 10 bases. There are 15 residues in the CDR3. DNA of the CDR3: TGTGCCAGCAGTTTAAGGCCCATGGGCAATCAGCCCCAGCATTTT. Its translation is CASSLRPMGNQPQHF.

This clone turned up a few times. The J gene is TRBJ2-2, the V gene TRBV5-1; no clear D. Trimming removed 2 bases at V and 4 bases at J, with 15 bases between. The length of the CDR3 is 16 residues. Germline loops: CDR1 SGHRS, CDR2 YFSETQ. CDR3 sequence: CASSFPKGRSTGELFF. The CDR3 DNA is TGCGCCAGCAGCTTCCCTAAGGGTCGGTCCACCGGGGAGCTGTTTTTT.

This chain's CDR3 is CASSPVQGDNQPQHF. The CDR3 nucleotides are TGTGCCAGCTCACCAGTACAGGGCGACAATCAGCCCCAGCATTTT. The rearrangement links TRBV18 to TRBJ1-5, with D perhaps matching TRBD1 (6 bases). The V gene's germline CDR1 is KGHSH and CDR2 LQKENI. This CDR3 comprises 15 residues. The V and J ends lost 2 bases and 3 bases respectively, with 11 bases between them. The full variable domain, its missing parts supplied by reference TRBV18 and TRBJ1-5, is NAGVMQNPRHLVRRRGQEARLRCSPMKGHSHVYWYRQLPEEGLKFMVYLQKENIIDESGMPKERFSAEFPKEGPSILRIQQVVRGDSAAYFCASSPVQGDNQPQHFGDGTRLSIL.

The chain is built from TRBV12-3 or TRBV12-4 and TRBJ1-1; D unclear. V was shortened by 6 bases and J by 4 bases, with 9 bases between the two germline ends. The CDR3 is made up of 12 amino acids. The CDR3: CASSLRPTEAFF. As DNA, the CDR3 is TGTGCCAGCAGCCTTCGGCCCACTGAAGCTTTCTTT.

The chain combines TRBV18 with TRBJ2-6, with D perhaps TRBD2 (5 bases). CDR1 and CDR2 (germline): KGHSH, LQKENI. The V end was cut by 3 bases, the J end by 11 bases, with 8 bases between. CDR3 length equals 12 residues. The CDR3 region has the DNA TGTGCCAGCTCACCTTCGAGGGACGTCCTGACTTTC. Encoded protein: CASSPSRDVLTF.

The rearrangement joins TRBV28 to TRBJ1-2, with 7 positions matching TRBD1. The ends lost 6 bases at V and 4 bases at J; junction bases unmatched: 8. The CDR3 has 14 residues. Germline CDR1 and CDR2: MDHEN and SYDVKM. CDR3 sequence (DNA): TGTGCCAGCAGCGTACACGGGACAGCCTATGGCTACACCTTC. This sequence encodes CASSVHGTAYGYTF.

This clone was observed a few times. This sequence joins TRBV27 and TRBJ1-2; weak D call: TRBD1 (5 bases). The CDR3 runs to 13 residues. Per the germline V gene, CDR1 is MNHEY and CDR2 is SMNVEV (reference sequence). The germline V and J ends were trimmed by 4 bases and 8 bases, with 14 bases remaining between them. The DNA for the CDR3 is TGTGCCAGCAGTTCCGGGGATGGGGGAGGCTACACCTTC. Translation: CASSSGDGGGYTF.

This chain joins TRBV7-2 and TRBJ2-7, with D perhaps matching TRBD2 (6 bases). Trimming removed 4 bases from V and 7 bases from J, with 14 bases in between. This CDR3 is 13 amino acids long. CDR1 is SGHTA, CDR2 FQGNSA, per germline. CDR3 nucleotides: TGTGCCAGCAGCTCCGCGGGACTGAGAGAGCAGTACTTC. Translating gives CASSSAGLREQYF.

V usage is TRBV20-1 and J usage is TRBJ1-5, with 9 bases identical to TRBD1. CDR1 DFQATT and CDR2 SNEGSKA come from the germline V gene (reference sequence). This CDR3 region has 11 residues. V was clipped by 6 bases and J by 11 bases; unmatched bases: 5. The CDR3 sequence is CSAETGGSQHF. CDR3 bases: TGCAGTGCCGAGACAGGGGGGTCCCAGCATTTT.

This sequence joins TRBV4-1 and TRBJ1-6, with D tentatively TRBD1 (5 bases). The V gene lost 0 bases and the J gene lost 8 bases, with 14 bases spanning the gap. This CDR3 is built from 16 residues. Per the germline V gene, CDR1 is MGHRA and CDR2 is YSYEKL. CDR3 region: CASSQDSPRAYSPLHF. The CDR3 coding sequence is TGCGCCAGCAGCCAAGATTCCCCCAGGGCATATTCACCCCTCCACTTT.

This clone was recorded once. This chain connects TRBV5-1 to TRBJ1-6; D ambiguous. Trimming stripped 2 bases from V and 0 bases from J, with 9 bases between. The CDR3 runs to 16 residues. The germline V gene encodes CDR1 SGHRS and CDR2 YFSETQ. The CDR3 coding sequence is TGCGCCAGCAGCTTTGGGGAGAGCTCCTATAATTCACCCCTCCACTTT. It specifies CASSFGESSYNSPLHF. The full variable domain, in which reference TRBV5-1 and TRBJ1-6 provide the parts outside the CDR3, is KAGVTQTPRYLIKTRGQQVTLSCSPISGHRSVSWYQQTPGQGLQFLFEYFSETQRNKGNFPGRFSGRQFSNSRSEMNVSTLELGDSALYLCASSFGESSYNSPLHFGNGTRLTVT.